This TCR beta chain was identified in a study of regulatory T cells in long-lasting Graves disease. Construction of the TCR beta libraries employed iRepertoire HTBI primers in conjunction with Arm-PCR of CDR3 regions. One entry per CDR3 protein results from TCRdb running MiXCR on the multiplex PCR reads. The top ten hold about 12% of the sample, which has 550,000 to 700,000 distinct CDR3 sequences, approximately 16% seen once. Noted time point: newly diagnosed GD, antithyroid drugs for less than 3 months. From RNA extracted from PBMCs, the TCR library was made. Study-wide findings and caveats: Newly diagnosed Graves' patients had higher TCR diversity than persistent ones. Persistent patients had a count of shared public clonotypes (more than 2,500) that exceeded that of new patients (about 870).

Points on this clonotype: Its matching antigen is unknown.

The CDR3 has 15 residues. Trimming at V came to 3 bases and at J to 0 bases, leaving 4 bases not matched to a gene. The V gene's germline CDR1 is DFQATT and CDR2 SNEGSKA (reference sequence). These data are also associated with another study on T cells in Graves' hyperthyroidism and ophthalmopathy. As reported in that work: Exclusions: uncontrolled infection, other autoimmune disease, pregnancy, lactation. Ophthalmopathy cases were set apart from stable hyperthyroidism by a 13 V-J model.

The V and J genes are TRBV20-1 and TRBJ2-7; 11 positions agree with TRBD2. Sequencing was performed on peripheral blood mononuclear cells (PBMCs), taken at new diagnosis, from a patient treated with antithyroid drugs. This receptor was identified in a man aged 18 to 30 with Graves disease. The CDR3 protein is CSASPTSGISYEQYF. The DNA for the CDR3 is TGCAGTGCTAGCCCGACTAGCGGGATCTCCTACGAGCAGTACTTC.